Shown below are 2 T cell receptor beta chains from a single sample sequenced in a study of neurological immune-mediated disorders (dated by TCRdb to between 2019 and 2020). Library preparation used 5' RACE. The instrument was an Illumina HiSeq 2500. TCRdb reprocessed the public reads (quality trimming at Q25 with fastp, clone calling with MiXCR) and kept in-frame beta chains. CDR3 protein sequences are deduplicated, and each keeps its most common genes and DNA. The sample table records some 25,000 distinct CDR3 sequences; 6.7% of these occur just once. 4.5% to 5% of the sample belongs to the ten largest clones. Input material: PBMCs. Receptors were obtained from a woman between 40 and 50 years old in good health.

This clonotype showed up many times. The chain uses TRBV5-1 and TRBJ2-3, with 16 positions matching TRBD2. J lost 7 bases, V lost 7 bases, and 9 bases had no gene match. Germline CDR1 reads SGHRS; CDR2 reads YFSETQ. This CDR3 is 16 amino acids long. Here the CDR3 reads CASGPGLAGGPNTQYF. CDR3 DNA sequence: TGCGCCAGCGGTCCGGGACTAGCGGGAGGGCCGAATACGCAGTATTTT. The entire variable domain, with the rest obtained from reference TRBV5-1 and TRBJ2-3, is as follows: KAGVTQTPRYLIKTRGQQVTLSCSPISGHRSVSWYQQTPGQGLQFLFEYFSETQRNKGNFPGRFSGRQFSNSRSEMNVSTLELGDSALYLCASGPGLAGGPNTQYFGPGTRLTVL.

This clonotype was observed at least ten times. The chain is built from TRBV5-1 and TRBJ2-1; possibly TRBD2 for D (6 bases). The germline V gene has CDR1 SGHRS and CDR2 YFSETQ. The CDR3 loop spans 15 amino acids. The germline V and J ends were trimmed by 0 bases and 1 base, with 8 bases remaining between them. In nucleotides, the CDR3 is TGCGCCAGCAGCTTGGCGGCGGGATCCTACAATGAGCAGTTCTTC. It specifies CASSLAAGSYNEQFF.